One and the same sample provided the 13 T cell receptor beta chains below, sequenced in a study of blood T cell repertoires in COVID-19. Profiling relied on immunoSEQ multiplex PCR, and the TCRdb table lists in-frame clones only, not all of them. In the table there are approximately 140,000 clones, 65% to 85% of which are singletons. Input material: PBMCs or T cells enriched from blood (not recorded which). Receptors originate from a woman in her forties or fifties who had been exposed to COVID-19.

The rearrangement links TRBV5-4 to TRBJ1-3; 9 nucleotides match TRBD1. With V trimmed by 0 bases and J by 4 bases, 2 bases remained unmatched. Per germline, CDR1 SGHNT and CDR2 YYREEE (reference sequence). This CDR3 comprises 15 residues. CDR3 region: CASSLAGTGGNTIYF. Written as DNA, the CDR3 is TGTGCCAGCAGCTTGGCCGGGACAGGGGGAAACACCATATATTTT. Using reference TRBV5-4 and TRBJ1-3 for the parts outside the CDR3, the full variable domain is ETGVTQSPTHLIKTRGQQVTLRCSSQSGHNTVSWYQQALGQGPQFIFQYYREEENGRGNFPPRFSGLQFPNYSSELNVNALELDDSALYLCASSLAGTGGNTIYFGEGSWLTVV.

The rearrangement joins TRBV7-2 to TRBJ1-1; possible D gene TRBD1, 6 bases. V dropped 1 base and J dropped 0 bases, with 9 bases sitting between them. The CDR3 extends over 15 amino acids. CDR1 SGHTA and CDR2 FQGNSA come from the germline V gene. In nucleotides, the CDR3 is TGTGCCAGCAGCTTAGGTCGACAGGTGAACACTGAAGCTTTCTTT. Translating gives CASSLGRQVNTEAFF.

V usage is TRBV16 and J usage is TRBJ1-3; possible D gene TRBD1, 5 bases. The CDR3 sequence is 17 residues long. CDR1 is KGHSY, CDR2 FQNENV, per germline. V shed 1 base and J shed 4 bases, with 17 bases lying between them. The CDR3 DNA is TGTGCCAGCAGCCAATTTCGGACAATCCGGGAGGGAAACACCATATATTTT. It is translated as CASSQFRTIREGNTIYF. The whole variable domain, filled in from reference TRBV16 and TRBJ1-3, reads GEEVAQTPKHLVRGEGQKAKLYCAPIKGHSYVFWYQQVLKNEFKFLISFQNENVFDETGMPKERFSAKCLPNSPCSLEIQATKLEDSAVYFCASSQFRTIREGNTIYFGEGSWLTVV.

The chain carries TRBV12-3 or TRBV12-4 and TRBJ1-1; TRBD1 matches 8 bases. Unmatched junction bases numbered 8, after V lost 11 bases and J lost 3 bases. The CDR3 runs to 13 residues. The CDR3 DNA is TGTGCCGAAGGACAGGGTTTCCACACTGAAGCTTTCTTT. It specifies CAEGQGFHTEAFF.

The chain links TRBV27 to TRBJ2-2; 9 bases map to TRBD1. J was trimmed by 4 bases and V by 9 bases; bases with no gene match: 9. CDR1 is MNHEY, CDR2 SMNVEV, per germline (reference sequence). This CDR3 spans 15 amino acids. The CDR3 DNA reads as TGTGCCAGTCGGGACAGGGAGGAAGGCACCGGGGAGCTGTTTTTT. Its translation is CASRDREEGTGELFF.

CDR3 nucleotide sequence: TGTGCCAGCTCACCCTCGACTAGCGGGAGTGATACGCAGTATTTT. Translated, it gives CASSPSTSGSDTQYF. The rearrangement joins TRBV18 to TRBJ2-3; 12 bases are a match to TRBD2. The germline gives CDR1 KGHSH, CDR2 LQKENI. V trimming: 3 bases; J trimming: 6 bases; junction bases outside the gene matches: 4. The CDR3 is 15 residues long.

This chain uses TRBV12-5 with TRBJ2-1, with 9 bases fitting TRBD2. Germline CDR1 and CDR2: LGHNT and FRNRAP. This CDR3 contains 18 residues. V gave up 0 bases and J gave up 8 bases; unmatched junction bases: 14. This CDR3 is CASGLVGLRLAGIYEQFF. DNA of the CDR3: TGTGCTAGTGGTTTGGTCGGGCTGCGGCTAGCGGGAATCTATGAGCAGTTCTTC.

The chain combines TRBV7-2 with TRBJ1-2; tentative D call: TRBD1 (5 bases). The CDR3 runs 13 residues. Trimming cost V 7 bases and J 4 bases, with 13 bases left between them. Germline CDR1 and CDR2: SGHTA and FQGNSA. The CDR3 sequence is CASTQGVLYGYTF. The DNA for the CDR3 is TGTGCCAGCACCCAAGGGGTGCTCTATGGCTACACCTTC.

The CDR3 DNA reads as TGTGCCAGCAGCCCTAGGAACAGGAGAGTTTACTATGGCTACACCTTC. Its protein product is CASSPRNRRVYYGYTF. The chain couples TRBV6-2 or TRBV6-3 to TRBJ1-2; a weak D match, TRBD1 (5 bases). Germline values: CDR1 MNHEY, CDR2 SVGEGT. V lost 6 bases and J 3 bases, leaving 20 bases between the germline ends. The CDR3 runs 16 residues.

The CDR3 region has the DNA TGTGCCAGTAGAAACGATCCAGGGGGCCTAGCTCAGCCCCAGCATTTT. Its protein is CASRNDPGGLAQPQHF. V usage is TRBV19 and J usage is TRBJ1-5, with TRBD1 matching 8 bases. Germline CDR1 is LNHDA and CDR2 is SQIVND (reference sequence). V dropped 6 bases and J dropped 6; count of bases not matched to a gene: 13. CDR3 length equals 16 residues.

The chain is built from TRBV4-1 and TRBJ2-5; TRBD2 matches at 9 bases. This CDR3 has 18 amino acids. Per the germline V gene, CDR1 is MGHRA and CDR2 is YSYEKL. The trim removed 1 base at V and 2 bases at J, leaving 11 bases unmatched. The CDR3 reads CASSQVGLAGLNQETQYF. CDR3 nucleotide sequence: TGCGCCAGCAGCCAAGTTGGGCTAGCGGGGTTGAATCAAGAGACCCAGTACTTC.

The chain has TRBV7-6 and TRBJ1-1; TRBD1 aligns across 7 bases. Germline assignment: CDR1 SGHVS and CDR2 FNYEAQ. Trimming took 4 bases from V and 1 from J; bases not matched to a gene: 9. The CDR3 is made up of 16 amino acids. The CDR3 nucleotides are TGTGCCAGCAGCTCTGCACCGGGACAGTCGAACACTGAAGCTTTCTTT. As protein: CASSSAPGQSNTEAFF.

CDR3 DNA: TGTGCCAGTGCAAAAACCGGGACAGTATACAATGAGCAGTTCTTC. It is translated as CASAKTGTVYNEQFF. The chain uses TRBV19 and TRBJ2-1; 7 bases agree with TRBD1. With V trimmed by 8 bases and J by 4 bases, 11 bases remained unmatched. Germline CDR1 and CDR2: LNHDA and SQIVND (reference sequence). The CDR3 is 15 residues long.